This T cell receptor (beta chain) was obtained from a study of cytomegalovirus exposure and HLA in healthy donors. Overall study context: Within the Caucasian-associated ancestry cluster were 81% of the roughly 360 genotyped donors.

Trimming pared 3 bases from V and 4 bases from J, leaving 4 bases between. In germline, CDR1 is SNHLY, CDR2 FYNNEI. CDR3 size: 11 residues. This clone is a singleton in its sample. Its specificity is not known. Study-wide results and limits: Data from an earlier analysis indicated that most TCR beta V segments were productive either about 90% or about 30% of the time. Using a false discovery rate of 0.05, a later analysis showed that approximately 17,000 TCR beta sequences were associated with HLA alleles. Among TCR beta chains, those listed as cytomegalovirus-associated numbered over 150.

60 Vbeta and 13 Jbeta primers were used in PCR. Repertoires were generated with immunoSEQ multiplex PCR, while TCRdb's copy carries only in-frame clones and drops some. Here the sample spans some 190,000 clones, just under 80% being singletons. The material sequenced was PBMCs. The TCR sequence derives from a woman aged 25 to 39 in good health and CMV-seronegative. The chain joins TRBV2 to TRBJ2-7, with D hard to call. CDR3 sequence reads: CASSDMYEQYF. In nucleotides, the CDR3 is TGTGCCAGCAGTGACATGTACGAGCAGTACTTC.